Listed below are T cell receptor beta chains from one sample, sequenced in a study of T cells in Graves' hyperthyroidism and ophthalmopathy. TCRdb re-called the multiplex PCR reads through MiXCR, storing one row per CDR3 protein. The table lists roughly 420,000 distinct CDR3 sequences, more than 15% of them singletons. Sequencing was performed on blood. The receptor source for this set is a woman younger than 35 with Graves' hyperthyroidism. The CDR3 runs from the conserved cysteine through the conserved F or W. Fields, in order: V gene, clone size, CDR3 protein. Expanded clones get a size class; other rows say once, few or many, or leave the size out.

>TRBV7-9|few
CASSGRDDRGDYEQYF
>TRBV27|many
CASSFQGFSPEYEQYF
>TRBV6-1|-
CASSEARWAGDNEQFF
>TRBV4-1|-
CASSQERLAVIEQYF
>TRBV6-1|-
CASGQASNYGYTF
>TRBV19|-
CASSPGIVTEAFF
>TRBV7-6|-
CASSLGTGTDEQFF
>TRBV6-1|once
CASRKGTEDQPQHF
>TRBV7-6|-
CASSFLERELPYEQYF
>TRBV18|few
CASSPRVQDDFYEQYF
>TRBV12-3/TRBV12-4|many
CASSHFAGPTYEQYF
>TRBV12-3/TRBV12-4|many
CASRPQGIAKNIQYF
>TRBV20-1|-
CSAPGLGGYTF
>TRBV20-1|-
CSARDHGRRGAGEAFF